This entry lists 15 T cell receptor beta chains sequenced from one sample in a study of tissue T cells after allogeneic stem cell transplantation. Here immunoSEQ multiplex PCR was the method, and the copy in TCRdb shows in-frame clones only, minus some. The sample contains about 550 clones, 73% of which appear only once. The material sequenced was blood, taken at autopsy. Receptor source: a female patient aged 18-55 years with steroid-refractory graft-versus-host disease after an allogeneic stem cell transplant. The graft donor may account for some of the T cells.

This clone is a singleton in its sample. The V and J genes are TRBV4-1 and TRBJ2-4, with TRBD1 matching over 9 bases. The trim removed 4 bases at V and 1 base at J, leaving 8 bases unmatched. CDR1 is MGHRA, CDR2 YSYEKL, per germline. CDR3 length: 17 residues. CDR3 DNA sequence: TGCGCCAGCAGCCCCGTAACAGGGGGCTTGGCCAAAAACATTCAGTACTTC. Residues: CASSPVTGGLAKNIQYF.

The chain links TRBV27 to TRBJ2-1; D tentatively reads TRBD1 or TRBD2 (5 bases each). CDR1 is MNHEY, CDR2 SMNVEV, per germline (reference sequence). This CDR3 has 13 residues. The V end lost 3 bases, the J end lost 4 bases, and 7 bases lay between the germline ends. The CDR3 nucleotides read TGTGCCAGCAGTTTCGGGGCTTACAATGAGCAGTTCTTC. Translated: CASSFGAYNEQFF.

DNA for the CDR3: TGTGCCAGCAGTTTAGTTGGAGCTGGCTACACCTTC. Its translation: CASSLVGAGYTF. The chain employs TRBV12-3 or TRBV12-4 and TRBJ1-2, with no clear D. V was pared by 1 base and J by 7 bases, with 7 bases between. The CDR3 runs to 12 residues.

The chain has TRBV6-5 and TRBJ1-1; TRBD1 is a possible D gene (5 bases). V was trimmed by 2 bases and J by 1 base, leaving 8 bases between them. This CDR3 has 14 amino acids. Germline-derived CDR1 and CDR2 are MNHEY and SVGAGI. CDR3: CASSYVRENTEAFF. The CDR3 DNA follows: TGTGCCAGCAGTTACGTCAGGGAGAACACTGAAGCTTTCTTT.

The J gene is TRBJ1-2, the V gene TRBV7-8, with 9 nucleotides matching TRBD1. V shed 4 bases, J shed 7 bases, and the junction held 4 bases outside the gene matches. This CDR3 spans 13 amino acids. Germline V CDR1 and CDR2: SGHVS, FQNEAQ. CDR3 residues: CASSWDREGGYTF. CDR3 DNA sequence: TGTGCCAGCAGCTGGGACAGGGAAGGTGGCTACACCTTC.

The J gene is TRBJ2-1, the V gene TRBV10-1, with 10 nucleotides matching TRBD2. This CDR3 comprises 15 residues. J was trimmed by 8 bases and V by 8 bases; bases with no gene match: 12. The germline V gene encodes CDR1 WNHNN and CDR2 SYGVQD (reference sequence). The DNA of the CDR3 is TGCGCCAGCCAAGGACTAGCGGTCCCAAAAGATGAGCAGTTCTTC. It translates to CASQGLAVPKDEQFF.

This clone was observed once. The J gene is TRBJ2-7, the V gene TRBV12-3 or TRBV12-4; D unclear. The CDR3 extends over 10 amino acids. Trimming removed 5 bases from V and 4 bases from J, with 3 bases in between. CDR3 amino acids: CASSRYEQYF. CDR3 DNA: TGTGCCAGCAGTAGATACGAGCAGTACTTC.

The genes are TRBV21-1 and TRBJ2-7; TRBD2 is the table's D call and was not checked against the DNA. TRBV21-1 is a pseudogene. This CDR3 is 15 amino acids long. CDR3 region: CASSKSLAGPYEQYF. DNA for the CDR3: TGTGCCAGCAGCAAAAGCCTAGCGGGCCCCTACGAGCAGTACTTC.

V gene TRBV6-5 combines with J gene TRBJ1-1; unclear D gene. CDR1 and CDR2 from the germline V gene are MNHEY and SVGAGI. V lost 6 bases, J lost 2 bases, and 4 bases lay in between. The CDR3 length is 11 residues. CDR3 coding DNA: TGTGCCAGCAGCCATAACACTGAAGCTTTCTTT. This translates into CASSHNTEAFF.

V gene TRBV6-5 combines with J gene TRBJ1-1, with 10 bases lining up with TRBD1. J gave up 9 bases and V 6 bases, and 4 bases lay outside the gene matches. Germline V gene data show CDR1 as MNHEY and CDR2 as SVGAGI. CDR3 length equals 12 residues. The CDR3 nucleotides are TGTGCCAGCAGAGACAGGGGGCGGCAAGCTTTCTTT. It translates to CASRDRGRQAFF.

V is TRBV2 and J is TRBJ1-2, with 9 bases lining up with TRBD1. The CDR3 consists of 12 residues. Trimming at V came to 10 bases and at J to 2 bases, leaving 2 bases not matched to a gene. CDR1 and CDR2 (germline): SNHLY, FYNNEI. CDR3 amino acids: CATDRGNYGYTF. Here the CDR3 DNA reads TGTGCCACCGACAGGGGGAACTATGGCTACACCTTC.

The chain carries TRBV2 and TRBJ1-5; 10 bases align to TRBD1. Germline lookup yields CDR1 SNHLY and CDR2 FYNNEI. CDR3 length equals 13 residues. With 11 bases clipped from V and 3 bases from J, the junction kept 4 bases outside the gene matches. The CDR3 protein is CAQGQGLNQPQHF. In DNA form, the CDR3 reads TGTGCCCAGGGACAGGGGCTCAATCAGCCCCAGCATTTT. Variable domain in full (rest from reference TRBV2 and TRBJ1-5): EPEVTQTPSHQVTQMGQEVILRCVPISNHLYFYWYRQILGQKVEFLVSFYNNEISEKSEIFDDQFSVERPDGSNFTLKIRSTKLEDSAMYFCAQGQGLNQPQHFGDGTRLSIL.

The chain carries TRBV7-2 and TRBJ2-7; TRBD1 agrees at 7 bases. CDR3 length equals 14 residues. Unmatched junction bases numbered 5, after V lost 4 bases and J lost 2 bases. Germline CDR1 is SGHTA and CDR2 is FQGNSA. In nucleotides, the CDR3 is TGTGCCAGCAGCTGGACAGGATTTACCTACGAGCAGTACTTC. Its translation: CASSWTGFTYEQYF.

V is TRBV27 and J is TRBJ1-5; a weak D match, TRBD1 (6 bases). In germline, CDR1 is MNHEY, CDR2 SMNVEV (reference sequence). V was pared by 2 bases and J by 6 bases, with 8 bases between. CDR3 length: 13 residues. CDR3: CASSLGGRQPQHF. The CDR3 DNA is TGTGCCAGCAGTTTAGGGGGCCGTCAGCCCCAGCATTTT.

The chain recombines TRBV4-1 with TRBJ2-7; 13 bases map to TRBD2. There are 16 residues in the CDR3. V gave up 3 bases and J gave up 2 bases; unmatched junction bases: 4. Germline V gene lookup returns CDR1 MGHRA and CDR2 YSYEKL. In DNA, the CDR3 is TGCGCCAGCAGCCACGGAGGACTAGCGGGGGCCTACGAGCAGTACTTC. Amino acid sequence: CASSHGGLAGAYEQYF.